This TCR beta chain was observed in a study of T cell repertoires in cytomegalovirus infection. TCRdb reprocessed the reads with MiXCR, giving one entry per CDR3 protein. The sample includes approximately 910,000 distinct CDR3 sequences, 30% to 40% of them seen just once. Germline loops: CDR1 LNHDA, CDR2 SQIVND (reference sequence). V lost 5 bases to trimming and J lost 2 bases, with 15 bases between them. The CDR3 is 15 residues long. Comment on this clonotype: The antigen is not known.

This rearrangement joins TRBV19 to TRBJ2-5, with D possibly TRBD2 on 6 matching bases. This specimen consisted of cultured CD8+ T cells from PBMCs, obtained from culture after CMV antigen stimulation. This clonotype was sampled from a human donor in good health (CMV status not recorded). Some clones in this sample may be carry-over from other donors' samples. The CDR3, as DNA: TGTGCCAGTAGTGCGGGATTTACTTCTCAAGAGACCCAGTACTTC. This codes for CASSAGFTSQETQYF.